This T cell receptor (beta chain) was sequenced in a study of blood T cell repertoires in COVID-19. Germline values: CDR1 LNHDA, CDR2 SQIVND (reference sequence). This CDR3 is built from 16 residues. Trimming cost V 5 bases and J 5 bases, with 21 bases left between them. Clones were read by immunoSEQ multiplex PCR, and TCRdb kept only the in-frame ones, dropping some. The sample consists of roughly 410,000 clones, about 91% of them appearing once. The source is a woman aged 40 to 50 with COVID-19, enrolled during active disease. What was sequenced was peripheral blood. This chain links TRBV19 with TRBJ2-5; the D gene is possibly TRBD2 (7 bases). The CDR3 DNA sequence: TGTGCCAGTAGTCCGACCCCGAGGGGGGGGCGGGAGACCCAGTACTTC. Translated: CASSPTPRGGRETQYF.